These 5 T cell receptor beta chains were all obtained from the same sample, sequenced in a study of blood T cell repertoires in COVID-19. Method: immunoSEQ multiplex PCR; TCRdb's copy keeps in-frame clones and lacks some. The table lists some 300,000 clones, roughly nine tenths of them singletons. The sequencing input was PBMCs or T cells enriched from blood (not recorded which). The receptors derive from a woman in her 50s who had been exposed to COVID-19.

Note on this clone: Its ends do not fully match the called genes, so a read error is possible. This chain uses TRBV10-3 with TRBJ2-7, with TRBD2 identical over 7 bases. Germline V gene sequence: CDR1 ENHRY, CDR2 SYGVKD. This CDR3 spans 12 amino acids. CDR3 sequence: CAIFTPGRERLF. CDR3 nucleotides: TGTGCCATCTTCACACCTGGGAGGGAGAGGTTGTTC.

The rearrangement links TRBV4-1 to TRBJ1-5; D unresolved. The CDR3 contains 15 residues. V lost 1 base and J 4 bases, leaving 11 bases between the germline ends. Germline lookup yields CDR1 MGHRA and CDR2 YSYEKL. The CDR3 region has the DNA TGCGCCAGCAGCCAAGGATGGTCAGATAATCAGCCCCAGCATTTT. Encoded protein: CASSQGWSDNQPQHF.

The V gene is TRBV28, the J gene TRBJ1-4, with no clear D. The V end was cut by 3 bases, the J end by 8 bases, with 16 bases between. CDR3 length equals 15 residues. CDR1 MDHEN and CDR2 SYDVKM come from the germline V gene. CDR3 DNA: TGTGCCAGCAGTTTGCGGTGGGCTACGGGGGAAAAACTGTTTTTT. Its protein product is CASSLRWATGEKLFF.

J is TRBJ2-1 and V is TRBV29-1; 9 bases fit TRBD2. The V gene end was trimmed by 2 bases and the J gene end by 6 bases; junction bases not matched to a gene: 5. Germline V gene sequence: CDR1 SQVTM, CDR2 ANQGSEA. The CDR3 extends over 14 amino acids. CDR3 residues: CSVEKASGANEQFF. CDR3 nucleotides: TGCAGCGTTGAAAAGGCTAGCGGGGCCAATGAGCAGTTCTTC.

V is TRBV5-8 and J is TRBJ1-1; D remains unclear. The CDR3 totals 13 residues. Germline CDR1 SGHTS, CDR2 YDEGEE. The ends were cut back, 4 bases at V and 0 bases at J, with 7 bases in the middle. The CDR3 spells CASSPTMNTEAFF. The CDR3 DNA is TGTGCCAGCAGCCCGACTATGAACACTGAAGCTTTCTTT.